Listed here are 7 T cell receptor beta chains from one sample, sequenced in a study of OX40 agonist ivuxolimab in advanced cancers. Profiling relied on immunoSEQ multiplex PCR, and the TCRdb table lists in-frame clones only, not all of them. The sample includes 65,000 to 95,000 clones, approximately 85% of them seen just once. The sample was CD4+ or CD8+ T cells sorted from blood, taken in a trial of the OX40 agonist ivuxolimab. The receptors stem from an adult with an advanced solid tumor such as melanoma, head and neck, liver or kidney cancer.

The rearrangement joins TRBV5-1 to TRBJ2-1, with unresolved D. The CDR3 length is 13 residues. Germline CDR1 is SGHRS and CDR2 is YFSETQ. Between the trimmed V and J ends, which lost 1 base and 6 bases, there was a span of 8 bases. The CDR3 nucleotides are TGCGCCAGCAGCTTGACTGATCTCAATGAGCAGTTCTTC. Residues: CASSLTDLNEQFF. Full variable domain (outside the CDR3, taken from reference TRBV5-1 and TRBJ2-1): KAGVTQTPRYLIKTRGQQVTLSCSPISGHRSVSWYQQTPGQGLQFLFEYFSETQRNKGNFPGRFSGRQFSNSRSEMNVSTLELGDSALYLCASSLTDLNEQFFGPGTRLTVL.

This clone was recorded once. CDR3 loop: CASSFPGQGESSVYNEQFF. CDR3 sequence (DNA): TGTGCCAGCAGCTTCCCGGGACAGGGCGAATCGAGTGTGTACAATGAGCAGTTCTTC. The chain has TRBV13 and TRBJ2-1; 9 positions agree with TRBD1. V was clipped by 3 bases and J by 4 bases; unmatched bases: 16. The CDR3 spans 19 residues. Germline V gene data show CDR1 as PRHDT and CDR2 as FYEKMQ (reference sequence).

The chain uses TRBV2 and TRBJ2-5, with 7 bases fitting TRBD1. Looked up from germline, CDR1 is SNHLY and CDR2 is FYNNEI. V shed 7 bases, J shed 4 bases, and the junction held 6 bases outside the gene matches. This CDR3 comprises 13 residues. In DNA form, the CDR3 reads TGTGCCAGCAAAATCTCAGGGGGAGAGACCCAGTACTTC. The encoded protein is CASKISGGETQYF.

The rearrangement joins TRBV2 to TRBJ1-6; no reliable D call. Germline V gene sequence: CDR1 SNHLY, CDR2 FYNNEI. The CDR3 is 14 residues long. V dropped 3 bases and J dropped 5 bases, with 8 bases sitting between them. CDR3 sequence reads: CASSDLGDNSPLHF. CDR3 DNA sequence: TGTGCCAGCAGTGATTTGGGCGATAATTCACCCCTCCACTTT.

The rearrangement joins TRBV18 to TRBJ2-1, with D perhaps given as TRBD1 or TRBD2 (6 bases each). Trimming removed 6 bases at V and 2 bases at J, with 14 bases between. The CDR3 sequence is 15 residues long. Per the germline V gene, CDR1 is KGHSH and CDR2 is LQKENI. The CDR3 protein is CASSRAEGAYNEQFF. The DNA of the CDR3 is TGTGCCAGCTCCCGAGCGGAGGGGGCCTACAATGAGCAGTTCTTC.

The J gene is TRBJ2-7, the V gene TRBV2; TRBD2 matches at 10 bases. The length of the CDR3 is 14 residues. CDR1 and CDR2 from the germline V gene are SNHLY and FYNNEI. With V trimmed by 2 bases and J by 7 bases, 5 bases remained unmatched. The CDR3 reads CASSESGLAREQYF. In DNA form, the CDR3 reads TGTGCCAGCAGTGAATCGGGACTAGCGCGGGAGCAGTACTTC.

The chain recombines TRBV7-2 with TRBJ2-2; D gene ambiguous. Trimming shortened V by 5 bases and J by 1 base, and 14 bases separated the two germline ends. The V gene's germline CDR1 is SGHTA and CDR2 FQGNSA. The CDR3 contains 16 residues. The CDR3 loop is CASSDQTGVNTGELFF. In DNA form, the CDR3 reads TGTGCCAGCAGCGACCAAACGGGCGTGAACACCGGGGAGCTGTTTTTT.